A single sample is the source of the 3 T cell receptor beta chains below, sequenced in a study of early T cells in non-severe SARS-CoV-2 infection. TCRdb fed the 5' RACE reads into MiXCR, producing one record per CDR3 protein. Seen here are 75,000 to 80,000 distinct CDR3 sequences, about 11% observed once, and the top ten hold around 11%. Sample: whole blood, taken at baseline. Receptors were obtained from an adult who was a healthcare worker with PCR-confirmed SARS-CoV-2 infection or an uninfected control (not recorded which).

The CDR3 DNA reads as TGTGCCAGCAGCGCGCGACAGGGAGACCAAGAGACCCAGTACTTC. Encoded protein: CASSARQGDQETQYF. The chain carries TRBV7-8 and TRBJ2-5; 7 nucleotides match TRBD1. The CDR3 length is 15 residues. The germline CDR1 and CDR2 sequences are SGHVS and FQNEAQ. V gave up 5 bases and J gave up 0 bases; unmatched junction bases: 6.

A word on this clonotype: The junction shows a germline mismatch at one end, possibly a read error. The chain joins TRBV28 to TRBJ2-4; D is ambiguous. Germline lookup yields CDR1 MDHEN and CDR2 SYDVKM. This CDR3 region has 12 residues. The CDR3 spells CASSIRQAPLHF. CDR3 coding DNA: TGTGCCAGCAGTATCCGCCAAGCTCCCCTCCACTTC.

This clonotype has just a few counts. The chain joins TRBV5-6 to TRBJ2-5, with 8 bases identical to TRBD1. Germline lookup yields CDR1 SGHDT and CDR2 YYEEEE. The CDR3 sequence is 14 residues long. The J segment lost 5 bases and the V segment lost 1 base, leaving 4 bases of the junction unmatched. The CDR3 loop reads CASSLMDREETQYF. CDR3 bases: TGTGCCAGCAGCTTGATGGACAGGGAGGAGACCCAGTACTTC. The complete variable domain, with remaining parts taken from reference TRBV5-6 and TRBJ2-5, reads DAGVTQSPTHLIKTRGQQVTLRCSPKSGHDTVSWYQQALGQGPQFIFQYYEEEERQRGNFPDRFSGHQFPNYSSELNVNALLLGDSALYLCASSLMDREETQYFGPGTRLLVL.